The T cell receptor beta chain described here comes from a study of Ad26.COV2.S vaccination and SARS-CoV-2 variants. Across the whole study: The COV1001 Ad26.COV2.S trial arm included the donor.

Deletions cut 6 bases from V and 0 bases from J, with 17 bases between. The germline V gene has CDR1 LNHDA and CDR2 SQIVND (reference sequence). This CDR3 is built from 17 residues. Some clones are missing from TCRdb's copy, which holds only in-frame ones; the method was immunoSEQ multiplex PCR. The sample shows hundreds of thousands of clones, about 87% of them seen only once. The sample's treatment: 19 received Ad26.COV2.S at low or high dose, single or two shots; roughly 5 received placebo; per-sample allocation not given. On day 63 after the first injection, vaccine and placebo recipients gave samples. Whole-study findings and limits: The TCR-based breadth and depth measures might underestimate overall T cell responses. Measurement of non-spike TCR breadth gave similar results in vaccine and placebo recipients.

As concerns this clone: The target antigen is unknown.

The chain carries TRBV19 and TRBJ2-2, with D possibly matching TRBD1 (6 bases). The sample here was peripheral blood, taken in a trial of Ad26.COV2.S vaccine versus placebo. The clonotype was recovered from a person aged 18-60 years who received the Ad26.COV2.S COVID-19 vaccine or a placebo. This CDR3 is CASSLLQGMANTGELFF. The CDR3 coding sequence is TGTGCCAGTAGCCTCCTACAGGGTATGGCGAACACCGGGGAGCTGTTTTTT.